The 30 T cell receptor beta chains listed next were all sequenced from one sample in a study of blood T cell repertoires in COVID-19 (dated by TCRdb to 2018 to 2020). Library generation was performed with the immunoSEQ multiplex PCR assay. TCRdb stores this immuneACCESS table with in-frame sequences only. Part of the clones is absent; in the studies checked, under half of the shortfall reflects unresolved V genes, and no reason is known for the rest. This sample is represented by about 150,000 clones; 84% of them were singletons. The ten most abundant clones make up 5.5% to 8% of the sample. Source material: peripheral blood. Every receptor here comes from a woman between 50 and 59 years old in a cohort sampled during active or convalescent COVID-19.

V and J are TRBV5-1 and TRBJ2-7; maybe TRBD2 (7 bases). This CDR3 region has 15 residues. The V end was cut by 6 bases, the J end by 6 bases, with 22 bases between. Germline V gene lookup returns CDR1 SGHRS and CDR2 YFSETQ. The CDR3 nucleotides are TGCGCCAGCAATGACCCCACTGGGGGGGCTCGCGAGCAGTACTTC. Its translation: CASNDPTGGAREQYF.

The rearrangement joins TRBV5-1 to TRBJ2-5; 11 positions agree with TRBD2. Germline trimming cut 3 bases from V and 5 bases from J; bases unmatched to any gene: 12. The germline gives CDR1 SGHRS, CDR2 YFSETQ. The CDR3 sequence is 17 residues long. The CDR3 DNA follows: TGCGCCAGCAGCTCTACTAGCGGGGGCTTTGGTCGGGAGACCCAGTACTTC. Translated: CASSSTSGGFGRETQYF. The full variable domain, with the rest looked up from reference TRBV5-1 and TRBJ2-5, is KAGVTQTPRYLIKTRGQQVTLSCSPISGHRSVSWYQQTPGQGLQFLFEYFSETQRNKGNFPGRFSGRQFSNSRSEMNVSTLELGDSALYLCASSSTSGGFGRETQYFGPGTRLLVL.

This clone was counted between two and nine times. This chain links TRBV2 with TRBJ1-6, with 9 bases matching TRBD1. The germline V gene encodes CDR1 SNHLY and CDR2 FYNNEI. The CDR3 has 13 amino acids. Trimming took 7 bases from V and 7 from J; bases not matched to a gene: 2. As DNA, the CDR3 is TGTGCCAGCATTGACAGGGGGAATTCACCCCTCCACTTT. It specifies CASIDRGNSPLHF.

The V gene is TRBV3-1 (or the pseudogene TRBV3-2), the J gene TRBJ1-2; TRBD1 might be the D (6 bases). Germline-derived CDR1 and CDR2 are LGHDT and YNNKEL (reference sequence). V gave up 6 bases and J gave up 9 bases, with 14 bases separating them. This CDR3 has 12 residues. The CDR3 DNA follows: TGTGCCAGCAGACAGGGTTTAACTAGCTACACCTTC. This translates into CASRQGLTSYTF.

This clone was seen a handful of times. The chain is built from TRBV5-4 and TRBJ2-7, with TRBD1 matching 9 bases. This CDR3 has 14 residues. The V gene's germline CDR1 is SGHNT and CDR2 YYREEE (reference sequence). J lost 4 bases, V lost 4 bases, and 6 bases had no gene match. The chain's CDR3 is CASSPGTGRYEQYF. The CDR3 DNA reads TGTGCCAGCAGCCCCGGGACAGGGCGATACGAGCAGTACTTC.

This clone ranks as medium-sized. This rearrangement joins TRBV19 to TRBJ1-5; D gene unclear. Germline V CDR1 and CDR2: LNHDA, SQIVND (reference sequence). The germline V and J ends were trimmed by 4 bases and 0 bases, with 4 bases remaining between them. The CDR3 sequence is 13 residues long. The CDR3 loop is CASSRSSNQPQHF. DNA for the CDR3: TGTGCCAGTAGTAGGAGTAGCAATCAGCCCCAGCATTTT. The full variable domain, in which reference TRBV19 and TRBJ1-5 provide the parts outside the CDR3, is DGGITQSPKYLFRKEGQNVTLSCEQNLNHDAMYWYRQDPGQGLRLIYYSQIVNDFQKGDIAEGYSVSREKKESFPLTVTSAQKNPTAFYLCASSRSSNQPQHFGDGTRLSIL.

The V and J genes are TRBV3-1 (or the pseudogene TRBV3-2) and TRBJ1-2, with TRBD1 as a possible D gene (5 bases). The CDR3 has 15 amino acids. The V end was cut by 1 base, the J end by 4 bases, with 13 bases between. Per the germline V gene, CDR1 is LGHDT and CDR2 is YNNKEL (reference sequence). The CDR3 DNA follows: TGTGCCAGCAGCCAAGGGCAGGCAGGGCGCTATGGCTACACCTTC. Translation: CASSQGQAGRYGYTF.

The chain recombines TRBV7-2 with TRBJ1-4; tentative D call: TRBD1 (5 bases). V lost 1 base and J 3 bases, leaving 6 bases between the germline ends. CDR1 is SGHTA, CDR2 FQGNSA, per germline. This CDR3 spans 14 amino acids. CDR3 region: CASSLGQPNEKLFF. The CDR3 DNA sequence: TGTGCCAGCAGCTTAGGACAGCCTAATGAAAAACTGTTTTTT.

This chain joins TRBV3-1 (or the pseudogene TRBV3-2) and TRBJ1-1; D might be TRBD1 (5 bases). Trimming pared 2 bases from V and 5 bases from J, leaving 12 bases between. The germline gives CDR1 LGHDT, CDR2 YNNKEL (reference sequence). This CDR3 region has 14 residues. This CDR3 is CASSQKGRGTEAFF. In DNA form, the CDR3 reads TGTGCCAGCAGCCAAAAAGGTCGGGGGACTGAAGCTTTCTTT.

The J gene is TRBJ2-7, the V gene TRBV30, with D possibly TRBD2 on 6 matching bases. V was cut by 3 bases and J by 0 bases, with 12 bases left in between. The CDR3 extends over 14 amino acids. CDR1 is GTSNPN, CDR2 SVGIG, per germline (reference sequence). The CDR3, as DNA: TGTGCCTGGAGGGCGGAGGGCCCCTCCTACGAGCAGTACTTC. This gives the protein CAWRAEGPSYEQYF. The variable domain in full, with the rest retrieved from reference TRBV30 and TRBJ2-7, is SQTIHQWPATLVQPVGSPLSLECTVEGTSNPNLYWYRQAAGRGLQLLFYSVGIGQISSEVPQNLSASRPQDRQFILSSKKLLLSDSGFYLCAWRAEGPSYEQYFGPGTRLTVT.

This chain connects TRBV5-1 to TRBJ2-2; TRBD1 matches 12 bases. V was pared by 4 bases and J by 0 bases, with 4 bases of the junction left unmatched. The germline CDR1 and CDR2 sequences are SGHRS and YFSETQ. CDR3 length: 17 residues. CDR3 sequence: CASSRGTGGANTGELFF. The CDR3 bases are TGCGCCAGCAGCCGGGGGACAGGGGGCGCGAACACCGGGGAGCTGTTTTTT.

The genes are TRBV16 and TRBJ1-2, with D possibly being TRBD1 (6 bases). This CDR3 has 14 amino acids. Deletions cut 0 bases from V and 6 bases from J, with 11 bases between. The germline V gene encodes CDR1 KGHSY and CDR2 FQNENV. Here the CDR3 reads CASSQSGHRNGYTF. As DNA, the CDR3 is TGTGCCAGCAGCCAATCGGGACACCGCAATGGCTACACCTTC.

CDR3 residues: CATSRSPQETQYF. DNA for the CDR3: TGTGCCACCAGCAGGTCTCCCCAAGAGACCCAGTACTTC. This sequence joins TRBV15 and TRBJ2-5, with D hard to call. Germline V gene data show CDR1 as LNHNV and CDR2 as YYDKDF (reference sequence). This CDR3 has 13 amino acids. Trimming removed 3 bases at V and 1 base at J, with 6 bases between.

The chain links TRBV2 to TRBJ2-1; the D gene is possibly TRBD2 (6 bases). The V end lost 6 bases, the J end lost 7 bases, and 19 bases lay between the germline ends. Germline values: CDR1 SNHLY, CDR2 FYNNEI. CDR3 length: 15 amino acids. Here the CDR3 DNA reads TGTGCCAGCAGGGCCCGGGGACTCGCGGGGAATGAGCAGTTCTTC. Translation gives CASRARGLAGNEQFF.

The V call is TRBV19, the J call TRBJ2-3; D perhaps matches TRBD1 (6 bases). Germline V CDR1 and CDR2: LNHDA, SQIVND (reference sequence). The length of the CDR3 is 14 residues. The V end lost 7 bases, the J end lost 2 bases, and 13 bases lay between the germline ends. The CDR3 DNA reads TGTGCCAGTAATATGGACAGACTCACAGATACGCAGTATTTT. Protein product: CASNMDRLTDTQYF.

The J gene is TRBJ1-1, the V gene TRBV3-1 (or the pseudogene TRBV3-2), with 9 bases identical to TRBD1. J was trimmed by 6 bases and V by 4 bases; bases with no gene match: 3. The CDR3 spans 13 residues. Germline assignment: CDR1 LGHDT and CDR2 YNNKEL (reference sequence). The CDR3 loop reads CASSRDRVSEAFF. CDR3 sequence (DNA): TGTGCCAGCAGCCGGGACAGGGTATCTGAAGCTTTCTTT.

This clone was seen a handful of times. The V and J genes are TRBV2 and TRBJ2-5, with 8 bases identical to TRBD1. V shed 8 bases and J 3 bases; nucleotides not matched to a gene: 2. Germline V gene lookup returns CDR1 SNHLY and CDR2 FYNNEI. The CDR3 is 12 residues long. The CDR3 DNA sequence: TGTGCCAGCCGGACAGGGAAAGAGACCCAGTACTTC. It codes for CASRTGKETQYF.

This sequence joins TRBV6-5 and TRBJ1-2, with D unresolved. V was trimmed by 7 bases and J by 1 base, leaving 16 bases between them. This CDR3 has 15 amino acids. The germline V gene has CDR1 MNHEY and CDR2 SVGAGI. The CDR3 region has the DNA TGTGCCAGCACCCTTAACAGATTGGATAACTATGGCTACACCTTC. Its translation is CASTLNRLDNYGYTF.

The genes are TRBV5-1 and TRBJ2-7; TRBD1 might be the D (5 bases). Looked up from germline, CDR1 is SGHRS and CDR2 is YFSETQ. V lost 0 bases, J lost 0 bases, and 13 bases lay in between. The CDR3 is made up of 16 amino acids. The CDR3 DNA reads TGCGCCAGCAGCTTGGGAGCAGGGCCTAGCTCCTACGAGCAGTACTTC. The encoded protein is CASSLGAGPSSYEQYF.

The chain employs TRBV6-5 and TRBJ2-7; D gene uncertain. There are 12 residues in the CDR3. Per the germline V gene, CDR1 is MNHEY and CDR2 is SVGAGI. Trimming took off 6 bases at V and 6 bases at J, with 12 bases between the two ends. DNA for the CDR3: TGTGCCAGCAGCGACGACTTTTTCGAGCAGTACTTC. Amino acid sequence: CASSDDFFEQYF.

This clone turned up a few times. This chain links TRBV15 with TRBJ1-4; maybe TRBD1 (5 bases). The CDR3 is 17 amino acids. CDR1 and CDR2 from the germline V gene are LNHNV and YYDKDF (reference sequence). Trimming pared 5 bases from V and 7 bases from J, leaving 23 bases between. In DNA form, the CDR3 reads TGTGCCACCAGCCCCCCTTGGGGGGGACTGACACGTGAAAAACTGTTTTTT. Its protein is CATSPPWGGLTREKLFF.

This clone was counted only a few times. CDR3 sequence reads: CASSFVYGYTF. Written as DNA, the CDR3 is TGTGCCAGCAGTTTTGTATATGGCTACACCTTC. V and J are TRBV12-3 or TRBV12-4 and TRBJ1-2; D unclear. Deletions cut 3 bases from V and 5 bases from J, with 4 bases between. The CDR3 loop spans 11 amino acids.

This chain connects TRBV11-2 to TRBJ2-5, with a possible D match to TRBD2 (6 bases). Germline V gives CDR1 SGHAT, CDR2 FQNNGV. Trimming stripped 4 bases from V and 7 bases from J, with 16 bases between. The CDR3 runs to 14 residues. In nucleotides, the CDR3 is TGTGCCAGCAGCTCCCCGACTAGGGCCGGGACCCAGTACTTC. Translated: CASSSPTRAGTQYF.

The rearrangement links TRBV5-6 to TRBJ2-7; the D gene is possibly TRBD1 (6 bases). V lost 5 bases and J 6 bases, leaving 15 bases between the germline ends. Germline CDR1 and CDR2: SGHDT and YYEEEE. The CDR3 loop spans 13 amino acids. CDR3 sequence (DNA): TGTGCCAGCAGATACAGGGATACTTTCGAGCAGTACTTC. This gives the protein CASRYRDTFEQYF.

This rearrangement joins TRBV6-2 or TRBV6-3 to TRBJ1-5, with 7 bases that match TRBD1. The junction had 6 bases not matched to a gene; V was cut back by 6 bases and J by 4 bases. The CDR3 covers 14 residues. In germline, CDR1 is MNHEY, CDR2 SVGEGT. CDR3: CASSTTGWNQPQHF. In DNA, the CDR3 is TGTGCCAGCAGCACGACAGGGTGGAATCAGCCCCAGCATTTT.

The chain links TRBV20-1 to TRBJ1-5; D is unclear. V dropped 3 bases and J dropped 6 bases, with 6 bases sitting between them. The V gene's germline CDR1 is DFQATT and CDR2 SNEGSKA (reference sequence). CDR3 length: 11 amino acids. Here the CDR3 DNA reads TGCAGTGCTAGGGTCGGTCAGCCCCAGCATTTT. Translating gives CSARVGQPQHF.

The V and J genes are TRBV7-2 and TRBJ1-5; tentative D call: TRBD1 (5 bases). The CDR3 covers 14 residues. V lost 4 bases to trimming and J lost 3 bases, with 10 bases between them. Germline V gene data show CDR1 as SGHTA and CDR2 as FQGNSA. The CDR3 loop is CASSSRGNNQPQHF. Written as DNA, the CDR3 is TGTGCCAGCAGCTCTCGGGGGAACAATCAGCCCCAGCATTTT.

This clone showed up just a few times. V usage is TRBV7-6 and J usage is TRBJ2-7; D possibly corresponds to TRBD1 (6 bases). Trimming removed 6 bases from V and 0 bases from J, with 9 bases in between. The CDR3 consists of 13 residues. The germline gives CDR1 SGHVS, CDR2 FNYEAQ. DNA of the CDR3: TGTGCCAGCAGGCTGGACAGCTCCTACGAGCAGTACTTC. Its translation: CASRLDSSYEQYF.

The CDR3 region has the DNA TGTGCCAGCAGCGCCGGGACAGAAAATTCACCCCTCCACTTT. Residues: CASSAGTENSPLHF. V usage is TRBV6-4 and J usage is TRBJ1-6, with 7 bases fitting TRBD1. The CDR3 is made up of 14 amino acids. V gave up 6 bases and J gave up 7 bases; unmatched junction bases: 6. From germline, CDR1 is MRHNA and CDR2 SNTAGT.

V is TRBV11-3 and J is TRBJ2-1; TRBD2 aligns across 16 bases. Germline V gene data show CDR1 as SGHNT and CDR2 as YENEEA. This CDR3 is built from 17 residues. With 5 bases clipped from V and 7 bases from J, the junction kept 8 bases outside the gene matches. This CDR3 reads CASSASGTSGGDNEQFF. As DNA, the CDR3 is TGTGCCAGCAGCGCTTCCGGGACTAGCGGGGGGGATAATGAGCAGTTCTTC. The full variable domain, its missing parts supplied by reference TRBV11-3 and TRBJ2-1, is EAGVVQSPRYKIIEKKQPVAFWCNPISGHNTLYWYLQNLGQGPELLIRYENEEAVDDSQLPKDRFSAERLKGVDSTLKIQPAELGDSAVYLCASSASGTSGGDNEQFFGPGTRLTVL.